The next 21 T cell receptor beta chains were all read from a single sample in a study of blood T cells in healthy people across ages. Using a J-beta primer mix together with a sample-barcoded 5' primer, a second PCR was run for about 7 to 12 cycles. TCRdb reprocessed the 5' RACE reads with MiXCR, giving one entry per CDR3 protein. The table shows 800,000 to 1,300,000 distinct CDR3 sequences, with around 25% occurring only once. These data were also filed under a second study, of T cells of mothers and their children.

The material sequenced was blood. The receptors were gathered from a girl aged 2 to 10 in good health.

CDR3 sequence: CSADASGRNNEQFF. The CDR3 DNA reads as TGCAGTGCCGACGCTAGCGGACGCAACAATGAGCAGTTCTTC. This rearrangement joins TRBV20-1 to TRBJ2-5; 7 nucleotides match TRBD2. The end of the DNA fits TRBJ2-1 better, so the J call may be wrong. The germline CDR1 and CDR2 sequences are DFQATT and SNEGSKA (reference sequence). This CDR3 is 14 amino acids long.

This chain uses TRBV7-2 with TRBJ2-4; D is perhaps TRBD1 (5 bases). Per germline, CDR1 SGHTA and CDR2 FQGNSA. The CDR3 consists of 14 residues. Trimming stripped 5 bases from V and 6 bases from J, with 14 bases between. The DNA of the CDR3 is TGTGCCAGCAGCCAAACTCAGGGAACAAACATTCAGTACTTC. Its protein product is CASSQTQGTNIQYF.

This clonotype has a handful of counts. The chain recombines TRBV6-5 with TRBJ1-5; D might be TRBD1 (5 bases). CDR1 is MNHEY, CDR2 SVGAGI, per germline. The CDR3 runs 14 residues. V was trimmed by 5 bases and J by 9 bases, leaving 17 bases between them. Here the CDR3 reads CASSRGQAQGPQHF. The CDR3, as DNA: TGTGCCAGCAGTAGGGGCCAGGCCCAAGGGCCCCAGCATTTT.

Only one count was recorded for this clonotype. The chain links TRBV6-5 to TRBJ2-5, with TRBD2 as a possible D gene (6 bases). The closer fit of TRBJ2-7 to the DNA end suggests the J call may be wrong. CDR3 length: 15 amino acids. CDR1 is MNHEY, CDR2 SVGAGI, per germline. The DNA of the CDR3 is TGTGCCAGCAGTTTAACCGGGACTCCCGAGTACGAGCAGTACTTC. Its protein product is CASSLTGTPEYEQYF.

The chain employs TRBV11-2 and TRBJ2-5; 8 nucleotides line up with TRBD2. The J call could be wrong; TRBJ2-1 is a better fit for the DNA end. Germline V lookup: CDR1 SGHAT, CDR2 FQNNGV. The CDR3 totals 20 residues. CDR3 coding DNA: TGTGCCAGCAGCTCGCGGGGGGCGCGGGACCAACCTTCCCCTTACAATGAGCAGTTCTTC. Translating it yields CASSSRGARDQPSPYNEQFF.

This clonotype was detected once. The chain has TRBV4-2 and TRBJ2-1, with unresolved D. The V end was cut by 0 bases, the J end by 8 bases, with 14 bases between. Germline loops: CDR1 LGHNA, CDR2 YNFKEQ. The CDR3 covers 15 residues. The chain's CDR3 is CASSQEPNGYDEQFF. DNA for the CDR3: TGTGCCAGCAGCCAAGAACCGAACGGGTATGATGAGCAGTTCTTC.

The chain has TRBV29-1 and TRBJ1-2; D ambiguous. V was cut by 0 bases and J by 1 base, with 9 bases left in between. This CDR3 region has 14 residues. Germline V gene sequence: CDR1 SQVTM, CDR2 ANQGSEA. DNA for the CDR3: TGCAGCGTTGAAGACGAAGGCAGTAACTATGGCTACACCTTC. This translates into CSVEDEGSNYGYTF.

This clonotype was seen more than once but under ten times. The chain joins TRBV10-3 to TRBJ2-2; D might be TRBD2 (7 bases). Trimming cost V 8 bases and J 5 bases, with 18 bases left between them. This CDR3 spans 15 amino acids. CDR1 ENHRY and CDR2 SYGVKD come from the germline V gene. The CDR3 region is CAIHDRGAETGELFF. In DNA, the CDR3 is TGTGCCATCCACGACCGGGGGGCCGAAACCGGGGAGCTGTTTTTT.

This clonotype was observed many times. CDR3 sequence reads: CASSPSSARTQYF. The CDR3 DNA reads TGTGCCAGCAGTCCCTCGTCAGCGCGTACGCAGTATTTT. The rearrangement uses TRBV3-1 and TRBJ2-3; D is ambiguous. V dropped 6 bases and J dropped 8 bases, with 15 bases sitting between them. Germline values: CDR1 LGHDT, CDR2 YNNKEL (reference sequence). The CDR3 spans 13 residues.

This clonotype was counted only a few times. V usage is TRBV7-8 and J usage is TRBJ2-5; D gene unclear. This CDR3 has 13 residues. V lost 6 bases to trimming and J lost 5 bases, with 13 bases between them. The germline V gene has CDR1 SGHVS and CDR2 FQNEAQ. Here the CDR3 DNA reads TGTGCCAGCAGTTCCCACTCTCCGGAGACCCAGTACTTC. As protein: CASSSHSPETQYF.

Remarks on this clonotype: One end of the junction does not line up with germline, which may come from a read error. This chain joins TRBV5-1 and TRBJ1-1; 10 bases line up with TRBD1. Germline assignment: CDR1 SGHRS and CDR2 YFSETQ. The CDR3 runs to 15 residues. CDR3 nucleotide sequence: TGCGCCAGCCGGACCGGGACAGGGGAGGGGGCTGAAGCTTCCTTT. This encodes CASRTGTGEGAEASF.

V usage is TRBV20-1 and J usage is TRBJ2-7; 8 bases agree with TRBD1. Per the germline V gene, CDR1 is DFQATT and CDR2 is SNEGSKA (reference sequence). Unmatched junction bases numbered 12, after V lost 3 bases and J lost 5 bases. The CDR3 is made up of 15 amino acids. The CDR3: CSASSSGQGSHEQYF. The CDR3 DNA is TGCAGTGCTAGTTCATCCGGACAGGGATCTCACGAGCAGTACTTC.

The chain joins TRBV12-3 or TRBV12-4 to TRBJ1-3; D gene unclear. This CDR3 contains 12 residues. With 5 bases removed from V and 8 bases from J, the gap between germline ends came to 10 bases. In DNA form, the CDR3 reads TGTGCCAGCAGTGGTCGAGGAGACACCATATATTTT. This encodes CASSGRGDTIYF.

There are many counts of this clonotype. The junction differs from germline at one of its ends, possibly a read error. The V call is TRBV3-1, the J call TRBJ1-5, with D perhaps matching TRBD1 (6 bases). CDR1 and CDR2 from the germline V gene are LGHDT and YNNKEL (reference sequence). This CDR3 region has 13 residues. The CDR3 spells CASSQGGNQPQHF. In DNA form, the CDR3 reads TGCGCCAGCAGCCAAGGGGGTAATCAGCCCCAGCATTTT.

This clonotype was picked up a small number of times. The J gene is TRBJ1-4, the V gene TRBV7-2; D might be TRBD1 (5 bases). The germline CDR1 and CDR2 sequences are SGHTA and FQGNSA. Deletions cut 4 bases from V and 15 bases from J, with 15 bases between. This CDR3 has 12 residues. The CDR3 is CASSYDGGELFF. CDR3 sequence (DNA): TGTGCCAGCAGCTATGATGGAGGGGAGTTGTTTTTT.

This clonotype was observed a handful of times. V and J are TRBV7-9 and TRBJ2-1, with 13 bases lining up with TRBD2. CDR3 length equals 16 residues. Germline CDR1 is SEHNR and CDR2 is FQNEAQ (reference sequence). Losses at the gene ends were 5 bases for V and 7 bases for J; bases not matched to a gene: 8. In DNA form, the CDR3 reads TGTGCCAGCAGCGAGCCGGGACTAGCGGGAACTAATGAGCAGTTCTTC. It translates to CASSEPGLAGTNEQFF.

This clonotype was seen only a few times. The chain is built from TRBV29-1 and TRBJ2-3; TRBD1 aligns across 7 bases. The CDR3 runs to 16 residues. V was pared by 6 bases and J by 5 bases, with 17 bases of the junction left unmatched. Germline assignment: CDR1 SQVTM and CDR2 ANQGSEA. Written as DNA, the CDR3 is TGCAGCGTCTTGGATACAGGGGCCCATCTTCGAGATACGCAGTATTTT. Translating it yields CSVLDTGAHLRDTQYF.

The V call is TRBV7-8, the J call TRBJ2-5; 7 bases align to TRBD1. Judging by the DNA end, TRBJ2-7 fits better; the J call may be wrong. The germline V gene has CDR1 SGHVS and CDR2 FQNEAQ. The CDR3 is made up of 15 amino acids. CDR3 coding DNA: TGTGCCAGCAGCCAAACAGGGGAGATGACCTACGAGCAGTACTTC. It translates to CASSQTGEMTYEQYF.

V gene TRBV25-1 combines with J gene TRBJ2-5; D call uncertain. Matching the DNA end better, TRBJ2-7 makes the J call doubtful. From germline, CDR1 is MGHDK and CDR2 SYGVNS. The CDR3 runs 15 residues. The CDR3 DNA reads TGTGCCAGCAGTGAAGGCGTAGATTCAGGCCCCGAGCAGTACTTC. Translated: CASSEGVDSGPEQYF.

In this sample, this clonotype turned up a few times. This chain joins TRBV11-3 and TRBJ2-2; maybe TRBD2 (6 bases). The germline gives CDR1 SGHNT, CDR2 YENEEA. Between the trimmed V and J ends, which lost 3 bases and 7 bases, there was a span of 9 bases. This CDR3 contains 13 residues. The CDR3 here is CASSLEGVGELFF. Written as DNA, the CDR3 is TGTGCCAGCAGCTTGGAGGGAGTCGGGGAGCTGTTTTTT. Using reference TRBV11-3 and TRBJ2-2 for the parts outside the CDR3, the full variable domain is EAGVVQSPRYKIIEKKQPVAFWCNPISGHNTLYWYLQNLGQGPELLIRYENEEAVDDSQLPKDRFSAERLKGVDSTLKIQPAELGDSAVYLCASSLEGVGELFFGEGSRLTVL.

In its sample, this clonotype was seen a few times. The gene calls are TRBV29-1 and TRBJ2-7; no firm D call. Germline CDR1 SQVTM, CDR2 ANQGSEA. The CDR3 is 13 amino acids. Trimming took 1 base from V and 1 from J, leaving 8 bases between them. The CDR3 sequence is CSVEAVCSYEQYF. The CDR3 nucleotides read TGCAGCGTTGAAGCCGTCTGTTCCTACGAGCAGTACTTC.